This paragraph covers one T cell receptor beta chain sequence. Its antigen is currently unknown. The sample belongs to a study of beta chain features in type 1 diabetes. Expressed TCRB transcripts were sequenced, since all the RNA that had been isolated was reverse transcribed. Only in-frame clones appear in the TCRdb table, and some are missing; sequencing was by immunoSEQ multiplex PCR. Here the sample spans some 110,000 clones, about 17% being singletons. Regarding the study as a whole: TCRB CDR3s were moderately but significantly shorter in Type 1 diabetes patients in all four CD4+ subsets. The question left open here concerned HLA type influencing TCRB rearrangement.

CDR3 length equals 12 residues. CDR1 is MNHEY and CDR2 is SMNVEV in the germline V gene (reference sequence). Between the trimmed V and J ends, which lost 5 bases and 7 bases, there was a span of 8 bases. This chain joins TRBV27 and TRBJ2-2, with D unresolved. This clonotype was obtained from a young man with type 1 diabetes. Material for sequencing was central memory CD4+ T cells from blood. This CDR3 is CASSPLFGELFF. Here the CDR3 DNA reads TGTGCCAGCAGTCCTCTATTCGGGGAGCTGTTTTTT.